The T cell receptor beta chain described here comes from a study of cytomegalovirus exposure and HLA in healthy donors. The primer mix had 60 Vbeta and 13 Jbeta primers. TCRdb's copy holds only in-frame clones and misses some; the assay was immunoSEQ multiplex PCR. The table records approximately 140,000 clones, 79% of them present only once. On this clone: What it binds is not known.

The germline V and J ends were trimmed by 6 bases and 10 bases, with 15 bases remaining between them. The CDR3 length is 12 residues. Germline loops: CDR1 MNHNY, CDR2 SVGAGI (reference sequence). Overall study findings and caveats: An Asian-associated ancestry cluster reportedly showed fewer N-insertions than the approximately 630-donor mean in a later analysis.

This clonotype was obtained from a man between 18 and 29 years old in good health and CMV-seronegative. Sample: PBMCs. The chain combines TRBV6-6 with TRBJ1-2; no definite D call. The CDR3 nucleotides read TGTGCCAGCAGGCGAGCGGATCCTGACTACACCTTC. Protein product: CASRRADPDYTF.